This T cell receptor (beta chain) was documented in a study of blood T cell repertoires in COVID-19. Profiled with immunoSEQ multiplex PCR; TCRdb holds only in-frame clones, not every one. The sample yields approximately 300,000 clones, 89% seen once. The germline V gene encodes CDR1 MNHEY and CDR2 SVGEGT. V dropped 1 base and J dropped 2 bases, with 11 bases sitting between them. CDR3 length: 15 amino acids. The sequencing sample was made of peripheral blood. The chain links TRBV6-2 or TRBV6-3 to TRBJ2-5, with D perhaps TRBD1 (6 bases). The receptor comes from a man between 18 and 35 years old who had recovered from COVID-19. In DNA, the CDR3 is TGTGCCAGCAGTTACTACAGACAGGCGCAAGAGACCCAGTACTTC. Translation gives CASSYYRQAQETQYF.